This entry lists 17 T cell receptor beta chains sequenced from one sample in a study of T cell changes during pregnancy in multiple sclerosis (dated by TCRdb to about 2019). Receptor amplification or capture employed the immunoSEQ multiplex PCR assay. TCRdb carries this immuneACCESS record with in-frame sequences only. Its versions omit some clonotypes, under half of them owing to an unresolved V gene in the studies checked, with the rest unexplained. For this sample there are roughly 35,000 clones; roughly nine tenths appear just once. The biggest ten clones account for around 13% of the sample. The specimen comprised CD8+ T cells from peripheral blood mononuclear cells, sampled in the first trimester of pregnancy. These receptors were taken from a female donor with multiple sclerosis, enrolled in a pregnancy study.

Here the CDR3 DNA reads TGTGCCACCAGCAATCAGCGGGAGGGCCTTTCGGATGAGCAGTTCTTC. Translating it yields CATSNQREGLSDEQFF. The chain has TRBV15 and TRBJ2-1; 10 bases are a match to TRBD2. The germline V gene encodes CDR1 LNHNV and CDR2 YYDKDF (reference sequence). This CDR3 contains 16 residues. The V gene end was trimmed by 4 bases and the J gene end by 8 bases; junction bases not matched to a gene: 11.

J is TRBJ2-7 and V is TRBV28; tentatively, D is TRBD2 (5 bases). The ends were cut back, 11 bases at V and 0 bases at J, with 11 bases in the middle. The length of the CDR3 is 12 residues. Germline V CDR1 and CDR2: MDHEN, SYDVKM. CDR3 loop: CAGSGSSYEQYF. CDR3 bases: TGTGCCGGAAGCGGCAGCTCCTACGAGCAGTACTTC.

The V and J genes are TRBV28 and TRBJ1-1; D possibly corresponds to TRBD1 (6 bases). Germline CDR1 MDHEN, CDR2 SYDVKM. CDR3 length: 14 amino acids. V was clipped by 4 bases and J by 0 bases, with 9 bases between them. The CDR3 DNA is TGTGCCAGCAGTTCCCGGACAGTGAACACTGAAGCTTTCTTT. It is translated as CASSSRTVNTEAFF.

V and J are TRBV28 and TRBJ1-1; D is uncertain. The CDR3 runs 12 residues. Trimming shortened V by 3 bases and J by 1 base, and 3 bases separated the two germline ends. Germline loops: CDR1 MDHEN, CDR2 SYDVKM. CDR3 region: CASSFRNTEAFF. CDR3 coding DNA: TGTGCCAGCAGTTTCCGGAACACTGAAGCTTTCTTT.

The CDR3 reads CASSLAQNTEAFF. The CDR3 DNA follows: TGTGCCAGCAGCTTAGCACAGAACACTGAAGCTTTCTTT. The J gene is TRBJ1-1, the V gene TRBV7-6; D uncertain. Germline values: CDR1 SGHVS, CDR2 FNYEAQ. The V gene lost 0 bases and the J gene lost 1 base, with 3 bases spanning the gap. CDR3 length: 13 residues. The full variable domain, its missing parts supplied by reference TRBV7-6 and TRBJ1-1, is GAGVSQSPRYKVTKRGQDVALRCDPISGHVSLYWYRQALGQGPEFLTYFNYEAQQDKSGLPNDRFSAERPEGSISTLTIQRTEQRDSAMYRCASSLAQNTEAFFGQGTRLTVV.

The chain carries TRBV5-4 and TRBJ2-1, with D possibly TRBD2 on 6 matching bases. Per germline, CDR1 SGHNT and CDR2 YYREEE (reference sequence). The CDR3 extends over 14 amino acids. V lost 2 bases, J lost 9 bases, and 15 bases lay in between. CDR3 sequence reads: CASSFRRAVGEQFF. In DNA form, the CDR3 reads TGTGCCAGCAGCTTTCGGAGGGCCGTTGGTGAGCAGTTCTTC.

The chain uses TRBV28 and TRBJ2-7; TRBD2 agrees at 10 bases. CDR3 size: 16 residues. V shed 5 bases and J 5 bases; nucleotides not matched to a gene: 12. Germline V lookup: CDR1 MDHEN, CDR2 SYDVKM. The DNA for the CDR3 is TGTGCCAGCAGTCACTCCCCGGGACTAGCGTTCAACGAGCAGTACTTC. Protein sequence: CASSHSPGLAFNEQYF.

The chain couples TRBV7-9 to TRBJ1-1; 7 bases fit TRBD1. The junction had 3 bases not matched to a gene; V was cut back by 5 bases and J by 6 bases. The CDR3 spans 12 residues. Germline-derived CDR1 and CDR2 are SEHNR and FQNEAQ (reference sequence). CDR3 sequence reads: CASSPGGSEAFF. The CDR3 nucleotides read TGTGCCAGCAGCCCAGGGGGTTCTGAAGCTTTCTTT.

To note about this clone: Its ends do not fully match the called genes, so a read error is possible. This chain joins TRBV28 and TRBJ2-1; 12 nucleotides line up with TRBD2. Germline CDR1 and CDR2: MDHEN and SYDVKM. The CDR3 is 14 amino acids. CDR3 sequence (DNA): TGTGCCAGCAGCCGGACTAGCGGGACCCCCCCGGCGGTCTTC. Protein sequence: CASSRTSGTPPAVF.

This chain connects TRBV29-1 to TRBJ1-1, with no clear D. The CDR3 consists of 13 residues. V was cut by 0 bases and J by 0 bases, with 5 bases left in between. Looked up from germline, CDR1 is SQVTM and CDR2 is ANQGSEA. The CDR3 spells CSVEDNLNTEAFF. The DNA of the CDR3 is TGCAGCGTTGAAGATAATCTGAACACTGAAGCTTTCTTT.

This chain links TRBV25-1 with TRBJ1-1; TRBD1 aligns across 8 bases. Trimming cost V 3 bases and J 3 bases; bases outside gene matches: 9. CDR3 length equals 16 residues. The V gene's germline CDR1 is MGHDK and CDR2 SYGVNS. The CDR3 spells CASSDYTTGGDTEAFF. CDR3 coding DNA: TGTGCCAGCAGTGACTACACTACAGGGGGGGACACTGAAGCTTTCTTT.

The chain uses TRBV5-8 and TRBJ2-1, with 10 bases aligning to TRBD2. The CDR3 loop spans 19 amino acids. CDR1 is SGHTS and CDR2 is YDEGEE in the germline V gene. The junction had 9 bases not matched to a gene; V was cut back by 0 bases and J by 0 bases. The CDR3 nucleotides read TGTGCCAGCAGCTTGGCACTAGCGGGACATATCAGCTCCTACAATGAGCAGTTCTTC. This gives the protein CASSLALAGHISSYNEQFF. The variable domain in full, completed from reference TRBV5-8 and TRBJ2-1, reads EAGVTQSPTHLIKTRGQQATLRCSPISGHTSVYWYQQALGLGLQFLLWYDEGEERNRGNFPPRFSGRQFPNYSSELNVNALELEDSALYLCASSLALAGHISSYNEQFFGPGTRLTVL.

This chain joins TRBV28 and TRBJ2-1, with D uncertain. The germline V gene encodes CDR1 MDHEN and CDR2 SYDVKM. The CDR3 is made up of 12 amino acids. Deletions cut 5 bases from V and 9 bases from J, with 11 bases between. This CDR3 reads CASSLVVSEQFF. The CDR3 DNA follows: TGTGCCAGCAGTCTCGTAGTGAGTGAGCAGTTCTTC.

The rearrangement uses TRBV27 and TRBJ2-7, with 8 bases identical to TRBD1. With 2 bases clipped from V and 4 bases from J, the junction kept 1 base outside the gene matches. The CDR3 contains 13 residues. From germline, CDR1 is MNHEY and CDR2 SMNVEV (reference sequence). CDR3 in amino acids: CASSLRQGYEQYF. The CDR3 DNA follows: TGTGCCAGCAGTTTAAGACAGGGGTACGAGCAGTACTTC.

The J gene is TRBJ2-1, the V gene TRBV11-3, with a tentative D call TRBD1 (5 bases). V was clipped by 11 bases and J by 8 bases, with 19 bases between them. CDR1 is SGHNT and CDR2 is YENEEA in the germline V gene. There are 13 residues in the CDR3. CDR3 nucleotides: TGTGCCTCAAAAGGTCAGGGTCTGGATGAGCAGTTCTTC. It is translated as CASKGQGLDEQFF.

The chain joins TRBV27 to TRBJ2-5; tentatively, D is TRBD1 (6 bases). V shed 6 bases and J shed 5 bases, with 22 bases lying between them. This CDR3 spans 16 amino acids. The germline gives CDR1 MNHEY, CDR2 SMNVEV (reference sequence). CDR3 bases: TGTGCCAGCAGCCTAGGACAGCATCGACGGGTGGAGACCCAGTACTTC. It codes for CASSLGQHRRVETQYF.

The chain uses TRBV28 and TRBJ2-5; possible D gene TRBD1, 5 bases. The V gene's germline CDR1 is MDHEN and CDR2 SYDVKM. V lost 6 bases to trimming and J lost 2 bases, with 10 bases between them. The CDR3 is 13 residues long. The CDR3 DNA reads as TGTGCCAGCAGGGGGCTCGCTCAAGAGACCCAGTACTTC. Protein product: CASRGLAQETQYF.